This TCR beta chain came from a study of response to subunit inactivated influenza vaccine. In this sample, this clonotype turned up a few times. Using its own MiXCR run on the RT-PCR reads, TCRdb lists one record per CDR3 protein. The sample includes 650,000 or so distinct CDR3 sequences, around 15% of them seen just once. Per germline, CDR1 MNHEY and CDR2 SMNVEV (reference sequence). The V end was cut by 2 bases, the J end by 2 bases, with 10 bases between. The CDR3 is 14 residues long. The sequence came from a man in his fifties or sixties who received an inactivated influenza vaccine. The sequencing used PBMCs from blood, collected around two weeks before vaccination. V gene TRBV27 combines with J gene TRBJ2-7; D may match TRBD1 or TRBD2 (6 bases each). The DNA for the CDR3 is TGTGCCAGCAGTTTACAGGGGAGGCCCTACGAGCAGTACTTC. This codes for CASSLQGRPYEQYF.